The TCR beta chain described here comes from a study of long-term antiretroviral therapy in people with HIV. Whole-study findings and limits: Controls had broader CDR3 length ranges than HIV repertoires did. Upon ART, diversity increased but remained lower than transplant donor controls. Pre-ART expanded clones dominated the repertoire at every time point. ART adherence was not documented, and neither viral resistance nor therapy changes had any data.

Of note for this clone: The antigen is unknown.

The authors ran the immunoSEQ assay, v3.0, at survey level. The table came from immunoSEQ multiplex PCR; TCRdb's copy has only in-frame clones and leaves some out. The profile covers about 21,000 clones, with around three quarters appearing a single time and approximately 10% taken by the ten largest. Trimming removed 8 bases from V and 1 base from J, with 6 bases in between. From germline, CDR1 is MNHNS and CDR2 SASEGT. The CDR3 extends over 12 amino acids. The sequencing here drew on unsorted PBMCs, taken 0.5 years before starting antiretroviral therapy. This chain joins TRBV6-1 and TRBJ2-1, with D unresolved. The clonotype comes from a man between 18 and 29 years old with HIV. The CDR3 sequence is CASFSSYNEQFF. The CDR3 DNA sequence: TGTGCCAGCTTCTCGTCCTACAATGAGCAGTTCTTC.